What follows are 22 T cell receptor beta chains derived from one specimen sequenced in a study of cytomegalovirus exposure and HLA in healthy donors. PCR involved 60 Vbeta and 13 Jbeta primers. Assay: immunoSEQ multiplex PCR; the TCRdb copy retains only in-frame clones and omits some. The profile covers approximately 69,000 clones, with 60% to 75% appearing a single time and roughly a fifth taken by the ten largest. The sample comprised PBMCs. The receptors come from a man in his forties or fifties in good health and CMV-seropositive.

This chain's CDR3 is CASKSRETQYF. The CDR3 DNA follows: TGTGCCAGCAAGAGTCGGGAGACCCAGTACTTC. This chain joins TRBV6-6 and TRBJ2-5; D remains ambiguous. Trimming left V 7 bases short and J 5 bases short, with 8 bases between. The CDR3 length is 11 residues. CDR1 and CDR2 (germline): MNHNY, SVGAGI (reference sequence).

The gene calls are TRBV5-1 and TRBJ2-3, with D possibly matching TRBD2 (6 bases). V was clipped by 4 bases and J by 0 bases, with 12 bases between them. Germline CDR1 reads SGHRS; CDR2 reads YFSETQ. This CDR3 region has 15 residues. DNA for the CDR3: TGCGCCAGCAGCCCGGGGGACCAGAGCACAGATACGCAGTATTTT. This sequence encodes CASSPGDQSTDTQYF.

This chain connects TRBV5-4 to TRBJ1-1, with TRBD1 matching over 7 bases. The CDR3 consists of 15 residues. With V trimmed by 0 bases and J by 4 bases, 6 bases remained unmatched. CDR1 is SGHNT, CDR2 YYREEE, per germline (reference sequence). The CDR3 here is CASSLESGGSTEAFF. CDR3 DNA: TGTGCCAGCAGCTTGGAGTCAGGGGGAAGCACTGAAGCTTTCTTT.

This clone was picked up one time. The chain combines TRBV4-1 with TRBJ2-5, with 13 bases aligning to TRBD2. The CDR3 has 16 residues. Germline V lookup: CDR1 MGHRA, CDR2 YSYEKL. Trimming removed 1 base from V and 3 bases from J; junction bases left unmatched: 2. CDR3 sequence (DNA): TGCGCCAGCAGCCAAGTAACTAGCGGGGGGGAAGAGACCCAGTACTTC. Translating gives CASSQVTSGGEETQYF.

This clone has only a few counts. The V and J genes are TRBV6-1 and TRBJ1-1; maybe TRBD1 (5 bases). The ends were cut back, 7 bases at V and 1 base at J, with 13 bases in the middle. The CDR3 runs to 14 residues. CDR1 is MNHNS and CDR2 is SASEGT in the germline V gene. The CDR3 spells CASTLGGGNTEAFF. Written as DNA, the CDR3 is TGTGCCAGCACCCTTGGGGGGGGGAACACTGAAGCTTTCTTT.

A word on this clone: The sample holds other DNA sequences that translate to the same CDR3. The chain is built from TRBV6-5 and TRBJ1-5; the D is unclear. Trimming left V 4 bases short and J 3 bases short, with 4 bases between. CDR3 size: 12 residues. In germline, CDR1 is MNHEY, CDR2 SVGAGI. CDR3 nucleotides: TGTGCCAGCAGTTCCCTCAATCAGCCCCAGCATTTT. Its translation is CASSSLNQPQHF.

V gene TRBV5-4 combines with J gene TRBJ2-1; perhaps TRBD1 as D (6 bases). The CDR3 has 13 amino acids. The V gene lost 0 bases and the J gene lost 8 bases, with 9 bases spanning the gap. Germline V gene data show CDR1 as SGHNT and CDR2 as YYREEE (reference sequence). For the CDR3, the DNA is TGTGCCAGCAGCTTGGACAGGGCTGATGAGCAGTTCTTC. Its translation: CASSLDRADEQFF.

Turning to this clone: Mismatch with germline at one junction end may stem from a read error. The chain couples TRBV9 to TRBJ2-3, with 13 nucleotides matching TRBD2. The CDR3 is 15 residues long. Germline V lookup: CDR1 SGDLS, CDR2 YYNGEE. The CDR3 nucleotides read TGTGCCAGCAGCCCGCGACAGGGGACTAGCGGGACCCTCCATTTT. This gives the protein CASSPRQGTSGTLHF.

The gene calls are TRBV2 and TRBJ2-3; D might be TRBD1 (6 bases). V was shortened by 6 bases and J by 4 bases, with 8 bases between the two germline ends. The CDR3 covers 12 residues. Germline CDR1 SNHLY, CDR2 FYNNEI. In DNA form, the CDR3 reads TGTGCCAGCAGGTCAGGGGCAGATACGCAGTATTTT. It specifies CASRSGADTQYF.

CDR3 sequence reads: CASSRTGSNQPQHF. The CDR3 coding sequence is TGTGCCAGCAGTCGGACAGGGAGCAATCAGCCCCAGCATTTT. V gene TRBV27 combines with J gene TRBJ1-5; 8 nucleotides agree with TRBD1. The trim removed 5 bases at V and 1 base at J, leaving 1 base unmatched. The germline CDR1 and CDR2 sequences are MNHEY and SMNVEV (reference sequence). The CDR3 has 14 amino acids.

V and J are TRBV5-5 and TRBJ2-7; 7 positions agree with TRBD1. The CDR3 is 12 amino acids. Losses at the gene ends were 3 bases for V and 6 bases for J; bases not matched to a gene: 3. Germline CDR1 reads SGHKS; CDR2 reads YYEKEE (reference sequence). The CDR3 DNA reads TGTGCCAGCAGCTCACAGGGGCTCGAGCAGTACTTC. Translating gives CASSSQGLEQYF.

V usage is TRBV7-2 and J usage is TRBJ2-1, with 10 bases identical to TRBD2. Germline values: CDR1 SGHTA, CDR2 FQGNSA. The CDR3 loop spans 15 amino acids. V lost 6 bases, J lost 9 bases, and 11 bases stayed unmatched. The CDR3 reads CASRSQRGGLGEQFF. The CDR3 DNA follows: TGTGCCAGCAGGTCCCAGCGGGGGGGCCTAGGTGAGCAGTTCTTC.

The sample holds a few counts of this clone. The V call is TRBV7-8, the J call TRBJ1-2; possibly TRBD1 for D (6 bases). This CDR3 region has 14 residues. Germline assignment: CDR1 SGHVS and CDR2 FQNEAQ. Trimming took off 1 base at V and 6 bases at J, with 12 bases between the two ends. Written as DNA, the CDR3 is TGTGCCAGCAGCTTAGGGCTGGGGGCGGATGGCTACACCTTC. Residues: CASSLGLGADGYTF.

This clone occurred many times. The rearrangement joins TRBV5-4 to TRBJ2-2; 9 bases align to TRBD2. The CDR3 has 16 amino acids. Germline trimming cut 3 bases from V and 4 bases from J; bases unmatched to any gene: 7. Looked up from germline, CDR1 is SGHNT and CDR2 is YYREEE (reference sequence). CDR3 nucleotide sequence: TGTGCCAGCAGCTCGTTTAGCGGGGGTTTCACCGGGGAGCTGTTTTTT. Protein: CASSSFSGGFTGELFF.

This clone was counted between two and nine times. V gene TRBV27 combines with J gene TRBJ1-2; D possibly corresponds to TRBD1 (5 bases). Trimming pared 5 bases from V and 1 base from J, leaving 17 bases between. The germline gives CDR1 MNHEY, CDR2 SMNVEV (reference sequence). The CDR3 is 16 amino acids. Here the CDR3 DNA reads TGTGCCAGCAGTCCCCAGGGCCCACCATTTAACTATGGCTACACCTTC. Protein product: CASSPQGPPFNYGYTF.

The chain recombines TRBV4-3 with TRBJ1-1, with D possibly matching TRBD1 (5 bases). Germline V gene sequence: CDR1 LGHNA, CDR2 YSLEER. This CDR3 is built from 13 residues. Trimming removed 3 bases from V and 7 bases from J, with 12 bases in between. The CDR3 DNA reads TGCGCCAGCAGCCAGGGTCGGGGGGTTGAAGCTTTCTTT. It yields the protein CASSQGRGVEAFF.

This clone turned up a few times. The chain combines TRBV10-3 with TRBJ1-2; possibly TRBD1 for D (6 bases). The CDR3 spans 16 residues. Germline V lookup: CDR1 ENHRY, CDR2 SYGVKD. The V gene lost 5 bases and the J gene lost 4 bases, with 20 bases spanning the gap. The CDR3 nucleotides are TGTGCCATCAGTTCAGACCGTACAGGGAAGATCTATGGCTACACCTTC. Translating it yields CAISSDRTGKIYGYTF.

There are a few counts of this clone. The chain recombines TRBV29-1 with TRBJ1-2; D remains unclear. The CDR3 contains 12 residues. The germline CDR1 and CDR2 sequences are SQVTM and ANQGSEA. Trimming removed 3 bases from V and 7 bases from J, with 12 bases in between. In DNA, the CDR3 is TGCAGCGTTGACTATACGGAGGCTGGCTACACCTTC. This gives the protein CSVDYTEAGYTF. Complete variable domain (other parts from reference TRBV29-1 and TRBJ1-2): SAVISQKPSRDICQRGTSLTIQCQVDSQVTMMFWYRQQPGQSLTLIATANQGSEATYESGFVIDKFPISRPNLTFSTLTVSNMSPEDSSIYLCSVDYTEAGYTFGSGTRLTVV.

This rearrangement joins TRBV7-2 to TRBJ2-7, with unresolved D. This CDR3 has 12 residues. V lost 5 bases, J lost 2 bases, and 7 bases lay in between. The germline V gene has CDR1 SGHTA and CDR2 FQGNSA. In DNA form, the CDR3 reads TGTGCCAGCAGCGAGCTCACCTACGAGCAGTACTTC. Translation gives CASSELTYEQYF.

The J gene is TRBJ2-6, the V gene TRBV5-1, with TRBD1 identical over 10 bases. Per germline, CDR1 SGHRS and CDR2 YFSETQ. The CDR3 has 18 amino acids. The trim removed 0 bases at V and 0 bases at J, leaving 3 bases unmatched. The CDR3 nucleotides read TGCGCCAGCAGCTTGGGGGACAGGGGCCTCTCTGGGGCCAACGTCCTGACTTTC. It translates to CASSLGDRGLSGANVLTF.

The table lists this clone with a count of one. For the CDR3, the DNA is TGTGCCAGCAGCTTAGATCCGGGGGAGGGCAATCAGCCCCAGCATTTT. It codes for CASSLDPGEGNQPQHF. The J gene is TRBJ1-5, the V gene TRBV7-2; TRBD1 might be the D (5 bases). CDR1 is SGHTA and CDR2 is FQGNSA in the germline V gene. V was cut by 1 base and J by 2 bases, with 12 bases left in between. The CDR3 is made up of 16 amino acids.

The V gene is TRBV21-1, the J gene TRBJ2-4; the listed D gene, TRBD2, was not tested against the DNA. TRBV21-1 is marked as a pseudogene. CDR3 size: 17 residues. The CDR3 loop reads CASSKETVGGTKNIQYF. CDR3 coding DNA: TGTGCCAGCAGCAAAGAGACGGTAGGAGGGACCAAAAACATTCAGTACTTC.